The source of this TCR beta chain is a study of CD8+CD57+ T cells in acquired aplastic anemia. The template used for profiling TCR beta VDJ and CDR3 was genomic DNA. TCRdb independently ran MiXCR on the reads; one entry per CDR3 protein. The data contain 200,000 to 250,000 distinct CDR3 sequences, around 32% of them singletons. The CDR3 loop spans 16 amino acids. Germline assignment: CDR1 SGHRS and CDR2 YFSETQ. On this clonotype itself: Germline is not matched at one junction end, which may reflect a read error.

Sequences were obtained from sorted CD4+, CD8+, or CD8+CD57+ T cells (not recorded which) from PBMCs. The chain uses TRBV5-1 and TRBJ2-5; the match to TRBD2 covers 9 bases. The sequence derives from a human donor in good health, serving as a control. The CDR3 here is CASSFSPAGGGETQHF. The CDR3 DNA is TGCGCCAGCAGCTTCTCTCCAGCGGGAGGAGGAGAGACCCAGCACTTC.